Given below is one T cell receptor (beta chain) in context. The antigen it recognizes is unknown. No much larger clone exists at a distance of one base, and base qualities are not known. These data come from a study of circulating and synovial CD4+ cells in juvenile arthritis (dated by TCRdb to 2013 to 2014). Background on the whole study: TCRbeta CDR3 repertoires of circulating HLA-DR+ CD4 T cells, bulk blood CD4 T cells and synovial CD4 T cells were compared within each patient. Repertoire sequencing aimed to confirm that a circulating synovial-like CD4 T cell subset was enriched in synovial clonotypes.

The paper's findings and limits, for the study overall: Because CPL samples and bulk blood CD4 samples differed in T cell genome counts by at least an order of magnitude, sample-size effects were addressed. Since overlap with synovium went up as sequencing depth increased, the measured fractions of shared clonotypes likely underestimated the full repertoire overlap. Synovial and circulating pathogenic-like lymphocyte repertoires were less diverse than bulk blood CD4 repertoires, with some CPL samples as oligoclonal as synovium. Traditional Vbeta family usage analysis did not detect the difference between circulating pathogenic-like lymphocytes and bulk blood T cells. Circulating pathogenic-like lymphocytes clustered with synovial T cells and shared a substantially higher fraction of CDR3 sequences with synovium than bulk blood.

Donors of the sequenced samples were patients with active juvenile idiopathic arthritis. Cells were sorted immediately after thawing, with dead cells excluded using Live/Dead Fixable Near-IR Stain. The CDR3 runs 19 residues from the cysteine to the phenylalanine. Of all the DNA, just the CDR3 is kept, 57 bases in frame from base 1. Via the germline V gene, CDR1 is LGHNT and CDR2 FRNRAP. The V end gives up 1 base and the J end 4 bases, leaving 15 bases in the junction not matched to a gene. Library construction relied on the immunoSEQ multiplex PCR assay. An external provider performed TCRbeta CDR3 sequencing as a commercial service. In the source study's methods: The analyses relied on productive nucleotide sequences along with amino acid sequences obtained through in silico translation. Diversity was measured with Renyi entropy across alpha values, using the median of 200 repeated subsamples to equalise sample size. The distance between each pair of repertoires was calculated as one minus the Chao-modified Jaccard index, which corrects for under-sampling, and this distance was used for clustering. Frequency-weighted overlap with synovial clonotypes was calculated over 200 sample sizes with 200 draws without replacement at each size, and the overlap was reported at the size of the smaller sample. TCRdb took over this immuneACCESS table, retaining in-frame rearrangements with V and J assigned. Such tables are incomplete; in checked studies, under half of the missing clones stem from an unresolved V gene, and the remainder is unexplained. The DNA was the basis for D and trimming; V, J and clone size are from that table. This sample comprises tens of thousands of clones, over 95% of them detected only once. Together, the top ten hold under 0.2% of the sample.

The receptor was derived from a human donor with juvenile idiopathic arthritis. The chain employs TRBV12-5 and TRBJ2-1; TRBD2 aligns with 8 central bases. Material for sequencing was CD4+ T cells from blood. The DNA sequence is given as TGTGCTAGTGGTTTGGCCAGCGGGAGTAGCCCCTGGGGGTACAATGAGCAGTTCTTC. Translated, this gives CASGLASGSSPWGYNEQFF.